The 19 T cell receptor beta chains below come from one sample, sequenced in a study of cytomegalovirus exposure and HLA in healthy donors. The PCR made use of 60 Vbeta and 13 Jbeta primers. Data came from immunoSEQ multiplex PCR; TCRdb stores just in-frame clones and leaves some out. Altogether over 150,000 clones are present, 65% to 90% being singletons, with the ten largest covering 1.2%. Sample: PBMCs. These receptors originate from a girl aged 2-10 years in good health and CMV-seropositive.

This chain joins TRBV13 and TRBJ1-3; the D gene is possibly TRBD1 (6 bases). In germline, CDR1 is PRHDT, CDR2 FYEKMQ (reference sequence). There are 15 residues in the CDR3. The V end lost 2 bases, the J end lost 3 bases, and 11 bases lay between the germline ends. The CDR3 protein is CASSLSTGSGNTIYF. Here the CDR3 DNA reads TGTGCCAGCAGCTTAAGCACAGGGAGTGGAAACACCATATATTTT. The full variable domain, with the rest looked up from reference TRBV13 and TRBJ1-3, is AAGVIQSPRHLIKEKRETATLKCYPIPRHDTVYWYQQGPGQDPQFLISFYEKMQSDKGSIPDRFSAQQFSDYHSELNMSSLELGDSALYFCASSLSTGSGNTIYFGEGSWLTVV.

The chain uses TRBV6-6 and TRBJ2-2; D remains unclear. This CDR3 comprises 14 residues. The V gene lost 10 bases and the J gene lost 4 bases, with 16 bases spanning the gap. Germline assignment: CDR1 MNHNY and CDR2 SVGAGI (reference sequence). The CDR3 sequence: CATVSRHSTGELFF. As DNA, the CDR3 is TGTGCCACCGTATCCAGACATTCCACCGGGGAGCTGTTTTTT.

The V call is TRBV2, the J call TRBJ2-7; TRBD2 agrees at 11 bases. The germline gives CDR1 SNHLY, CDR2 FYNNEI. CDR3 length: 18 residues. V gave up 6 bases and J gave up 1 base; unmatched junction bases: 14. The CDR3 coding sequence is TGTGCCAGCAGGGGTTACATGACTAGCGGGATCCCATCCTACGAGCAGTACTTC. The encoded protein is CASRGYMTSGIPSYEQYF.

This chain links TRBV28 with TRBJ2-4, with 9 bases identical to TRBD2. The germline V gene encodes CDR1 MDHEN and CDR2 SYDVKM. CDR3 size: 16 residues. V gave up 2 bases and J gave up 8 bases; unmatched junction bases: 10. The CDR3 is CASSLNSGGRADIQYF. The DNA for the CDR3 is TGTGCCAGCAGTTTAAATTCAGGCGGGAGGGCAGACATTCAGTACTTC.

The rearrangement uses TRBV2 and TRBJ2-7; D might be TRBD2 (6 bases). The CDR3 length is 16 residues. The V and J ends lost 1 base and 4 bases respectively, with 17 bases between them. Per the germline V gene, CDR1 is SNHLY and CDR2 is FYNNEI. The CDR3 bases are TGTGCCAGCAGTGAAGGGGGCCTAGCGATGCCTTACGAGCAGTACTTC. The encoded protein is CASSEGGLAMPYEQYF.

The CDR3 sequence is CAWSAQLGQGLTPNTGELFF. DNA of the CDR3: TGTGCCTGGAGCGCCCAACTGGGACAGGGACTCACCCCGAACACCGGGGAGCTGTTTTTT. The rearrangement joins TRBV30 to TRBJ2-2; the match to TRBD1 covers 9 bases. The CDR3 extends over 20 amino acids. V shed 3 bases and J 0 bases; nucleotides not matched to a gene: 17. Germline V gene sequence: CDR1 GTSNPN, CDR2 SVGIG (reference sequence).

The rearrangement uses TRBV30 and TRBJ1-4, with D possibly TRBD1 on 6 matching bases. The CDR3 extends over 15 amino acids. Trimming took off 1 base at V and 4 bases at J, with 13 bases between the two ends. CDR1 is GTSNPN and CDR2 is SVGIG in the germline V gene (reference sequence). CDR3 coding DNA: TGTGCCTGGAGTGCCACAGGGTTCAGTAATGAAAAACTGTTTTTT. This translates into CAWSATGFSNEKLFF.

The rearrangement links TRBV9 to TRBJ2-5, with 8 bases aligning to TRBD2. Germline V gene sequence: CDR1 SGDLS, CDR2 YYNGEE. J gave up 5 bases and V 0 bases, and 6 bases lay outside the gene matches. The CDR3 has 15 residues. Here the CDR3 DNA reads TGTGCCAGCAGCGTAGGGCCGGGAGGGATGGAGACCCAGTACTTC. Translating it yields CASSVGPGGMETQYF.

The table lists this clone with many counts. The genes are TRBV2 and TRBJ1-1; D is perhaps TRBD1 (6 bases). V was cut by 4 bases and J by 4 bases, with 10 bases left in between. The CDR3 is 13 amino acids. Looked up from germline, CDR1 is SNHLY and CDR2 is FYNNEI. The CDR3 spells CASSGTGLTEAFF. CDR3 DNA: TGTGCCAGCAGTGGTACAGGGCTCACTGAAGCTTTCTTT.

This chain joins TRBV7-9 and TRBJ1-1, with D possibly being TRBD1 (5 bases). V was clipped by 5 bases and J by 5 bases, with 12 bases between them. Germline V gene lookup returns CDR1 SEHNR and CDR2 FQNEAQ (reference sequence). The CDR3 loop spans 13 amino acids. The CDR3 DNA is TGTGCCAGCAGCCCACCGGGGGGAACTGAAGCTTTCTTT. It yields the protein CASSPPGGTEAFF. Based on the CDR3 plus reference TRBV7-9 and TRBJ1-1, the full variable domain is DTGVSQNPRHKITKRGQNVTFRCDPISEHNRLYWYRQTLGQGPEFLTYFQNEAQLEKSRLLSDRFSAERPKGSFSTLEIQRTEQGDSAMYLCASSPPGGTEAFFGQGTRLTVV.

The chain carries TRBV6-6 and TRBJ2-7; D unclear. This CDR3 spans 13 amino acids. Germline V gene data show CDR1 as MNHNY and CDR2 as SVGAGI (reference sequence). V lost 7 bases to trimming and J lost 6 bases, with 16 bases between them. This CDR3 is CASTLQLNSEQYF. The CDR3 DNA reads TGTGCCAGCACCCTACAGTTAAATTCCGAGCAGTACTTC.

The CDR3 region has the DNA TGTGCCAGCAGTGGGGGGGGAGGGCAGCCCCAGCATTTT. Translating gives CASSGGGGQPQHF. The V gene is TRBV25-1, the J gene TRBJ1-5; a weak D match, TRBD1 (5 bases). V was trimmed by 4 bases and J by 7 bases, leaving 11 bases between them. The CDR3 contains 13 residues. CDR1 is MGHDK, CDR2 SYGVNS, per germline.

This clone was seen a handful of times. The J gene is TRBJ1-1, the V gene TRBV6-1, with no clear D. Looked up from germline, CDR1 is MNHNS and CDR2 is SASEGT. The CDR3 length is 14 residues. V lost 1 base and J lost 2, with 8 bases in between. CDR3 protein: CASSEGPRNTEAFF. DNA of the CDR3: TGTGCCAGCAGTGAAGGCCCTAGAAACACTGAAGCTTTCTTT.

In this sample, this clone turned up a few times. In DNA, the CDR3 is TGCGCCAGCAGCCCATATCCACAGGGCATGTACACTGAAGCTTTCTTT. Amino acids: CASSPYPQGMYTEAFF. The chain carries TRBV5-1 and TRBJ1-1; tentatively, D is TRBD1 (6 bases). The length of the CDR3 is 16 residues. V lost 4 bases and J lost 3, with 19 bases in between. Looked up from germline, CDR1 is SGHRS and CDR2 is YFSETQ.

The chain carries TRBV6-1 and TRBJ2-5; tentatively, D is TRBD1 (5 bases). CDR3 length: 13 residues. Germline values: CDR1 MNHNS, CDR2 SASEGT. The ends were cut back, 7 bases at V and 3 bases at J, with 12 bases in the middle. This CDR3 is CASTQTAEETQYF. The CDR3 bases are TGTGCCAGCACTCAGACAGCCGAAGAGACCCAGTACTTC.

V is TRBV30 and J is TRBJ2-5; D is unclear. The V gene's germline CDR1 is GTSNPN and CDR2 SVGIG (reference sequence). The germline V and J ends were trimmed by 2 bases and 4 bases, with 5 bases remaining between them. CDR3 length: 11 amino acids. The CDR3, as DNA: TGTGCCTGGAGTACAAGAGAGACCCAGTACTTC. Translation gives CAWSTRETQYF.

This clone turned up a few times. This chain connects TRBV7-6 to TRBJ1-4; the D gene is possibly TRBD1 (6 bases). The V end was cut by 0 bases, the J end by 8 bases, with 10 bases between. Germline-derived CDR1 and CDR2 are SGHVS and FNYEAQ. The CDR3 runs to 14 residues. CDR3 bases: TGTGCCAGCAGCTTAGCACAGGGAGACGAAAAACTGTTTTTT. Encoded protein: CASSLAQGDEKLFF.

This clone occurred once. The chain recombines TRBV2 with TRBJ2-7, with D possibly matching TRBD1 (5 bases). Looked up from germline, CDR1 is SNHLY and CDR2 is FYNNEI. V was trimmed by 3 bases and J by 4 bases, leaving 16 bases between them. The CDR3 runs to 15 residues. As DNA, the CDR3 is TGTGCCAGCAGTGAGAAGTCAAGGGGTCATTACGAGCAGTACTTC. Translating it yields CASSEKSRGHYEQYF. Based on the CDR3 plus reference TRBV2 and TRBJ2-7, the full variable domain is EPEVTQTPSHQVTQMGQEVILRCVPISNHLYFYWYRQILGQKVEFLVSFYNNEISEKSEIFDDQFSVERPDGSNFTLKIRSTKLEDSAMYFCASSEKSRGHYEQYFGPGTRLTVT.

In its sample, this clone was seen many times. The V call is TRBV11-1, the J call TRBJ2-1; 7 bases agree with TRBD1. Germline trimming cut 5 bases from V and 6 bases from J; bases unmatched to any gene: 4. CDR1 and CDR2 (germline): SGHAT, FQDESV (reference sequence). CDR3 size: 13 residues. The CDR3 DNA reads TGTGCCAGCAGCCAGGGGGATCCCAATGAGCAGTTCTTC. This sequence encodes CASSQGDPNEQFF.